Sequencing of this T cell receptor (beta chain) was carried out in a study of T cell repertoires in cytomegalovirus infection. Study at large: It was the public TCR beta signatures that indicated both CMV infection and matching HLA type.

In TCRdb, the reads were re-called with MiXCR into one record per CDR3 protein. This table holds about 360,000 distinct CDR3 sequences, about a sixth found once. This clonotype appeared a few times. Sequencing was performed on PBMCs. This TCR came from a human donor in good health (CMV status not recorded). Some clones in this sample may be carry-over from other donors' samples.

In nucleotides, the CDR3 is TGTGCCAGTAGTAGGGCTCATCAGCCCCAGCATTTT. Translating gives CASSRAHQPQHF. The chain recombines TRBV19 with TRBJ1-5; D unclear. Per the germline V gene, CDR1 is LNHDA and CDR2 is SQIVND (reference sequence). The CDR3 runs 12 residues. V was clipped by 4 bases and J by 5 bases, with 6 bases between them.